Listed here is a single T cell receptor beta chain. Its antigen is unknown. The repertoire was sequenced with immunoSEQ multiplex PCR; TCRdb's copy has only in-frame clones and lacks some. Altogether some 130,000 clones are present, over 75% being singletons, with the ten largest covering around 24%. The source of the sample is a study of T cell responses to AZD1222 COVID-19 vaccine. Study results and caveats: Among AZD1222 vaccinees, only 5 to 7 were seropositive at baseline. Dominant CD4 TCR responses targeted spike regions 160-218 and 743-854. Sampled repertoires all dated from after the peak T cell response. In a largely white British group with more females than males, clonal diversity was possibly underestimated.

The CDR3 length is 12 residues. V was cut by 6 bases and J by 2 bases, with 6 bases left in between. CDR1 is SNHLY, CDR2 FYNNEI, per germline. This rearrangement joins TRBV2 to TRBJ2-3; D is ambiguous. This sample comprised peripheral blood, obtained on day 0 of AZD1222 vaccination. This TCR was recovered from an adult in good health. The CDR3 DNA reads as TGTGCCAGCAGATCATCCACAGATACGCAGTATTTT. Translation: CASRSSTDTQYF.